This TCR beta chain was recorded in a study of human CD4 T cells and Enterobacteriaceae. Sorting took every CD4+ cell except CD45RA+CCR7+CD95- naive cells, reaching over 95% purity. Swiss blood donation centers supplied the healthy donor blood. Total CD4+ T cells and monocytes came from CD4/CD14 microbead positive selection. Sorting first excluded CD8+, CD14+, CD16+, CD56+, CD19+ and CD25-bright cells. Germline V gives CDR1 MNHNS, CDR2 SASEGT. V was trimmed by 1 base and J by 8 bases, leaving 17 bases between them. This CDR3 is 15 amino acids long. Findings and limits, study-wide: Ex vivo reactivity came only from nucleotide matches to CFSE-low cultures.

Method: immunoSEQ multiplex PCR; TCRdb's copy keeps in-frame clones and lacks some. The sample records 25,000 to 30,000 clones, 82% being singletons. About this clone: Its antigen is not known.

Material for sequencing was memory CD4+ T cells from blood. The chain carries TRBV6-1 and TRBJ1-2; perhaps TRBD1 as D (5 bases). The clonotype comes from a human donor in good health. In DNA form, the CDR3 reads TGTGCCAGCAGTGAAGATTGGCAGGGATCAGGCGGCTACACCTTC. Translation gives CASSEDWQGSGGYTF.